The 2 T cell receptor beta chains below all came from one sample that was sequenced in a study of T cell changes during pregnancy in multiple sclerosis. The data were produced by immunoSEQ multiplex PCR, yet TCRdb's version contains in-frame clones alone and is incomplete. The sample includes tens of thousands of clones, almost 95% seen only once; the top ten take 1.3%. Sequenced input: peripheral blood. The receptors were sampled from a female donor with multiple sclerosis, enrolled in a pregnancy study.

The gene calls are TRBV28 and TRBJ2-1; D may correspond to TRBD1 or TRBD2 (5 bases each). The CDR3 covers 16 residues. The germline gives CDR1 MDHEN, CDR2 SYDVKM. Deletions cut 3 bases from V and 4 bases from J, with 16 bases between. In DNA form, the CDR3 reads TGTGCCAGCAGTTTGGACACTAGTGATTGGTACAATGAGCAGTTCTTC. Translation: CASSLDTSDWYNEQFF.

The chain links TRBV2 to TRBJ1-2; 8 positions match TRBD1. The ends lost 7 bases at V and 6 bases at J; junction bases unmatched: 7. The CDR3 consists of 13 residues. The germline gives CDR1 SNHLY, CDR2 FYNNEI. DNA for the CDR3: TGTGCCAGCAAGAACAGGGGGAACAATGGCTACACCTTC. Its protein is CASKNRGNNGYTF.